Below are 27 T cell receptor beta chains sequenced from a single sample in a study of OX40 agonist ivuxolimab in advanced cancers. The library was generated by the immunoSEQ multiplex PCR assay. This is the immuneACCESS table as TCRdb keeps it, with only in-frame sequences that have V and J called. A part of the clones is gone; compared with another copy, unresolved V genes explain less than half, and the rest is unexplained. This sample has roughly 38,000 clones in its table, and approximately 79% of those were observed once. The ten largest account for approximately 1.8% of the sample. Sequenced here: CD4+ or CD8+ T cells sorted from blood, sampled in a trial of the OX40 agonist ivuxolimab. These receptors all come from an adult with an advanced solid tumor such as melanoma, head and neck, liver or kidney cancer.

This chain links TRBV5-1 with TRBJ1-3; D not certain. The CDR3 extends over 13 amino acids. CDR1 and CDR2 (germline): SGHRS, YFSETQ. V was shortened by 5 bases and J by 0 bases, with 6 bases between the two germline ends. CDR3 amino acids: CASRPFSGNTIYF. The CDR3 coding sequence is TGCGCCAGCAGACCTTTCTCTGGAAACACCATATATTTT. Full variable domain (outside the CDR3, taken from reference TRBV5-1 and TRBJ1-3): KAGVTQTPRYLIKTRGQQVTLSCSPISGHRSVSWYQQTPGQGLQFLFEYFSETQRNKGNFPGRFSGRQFSNSRSEMNVSTLELGDSALYLCASRPFSGNTIYFGEGSWLTVV.

This clone came up a few times. The V call is TRBV7-9, the J call TRBJ1-5; D is possibly TRBD1 (5 bases). This CDR3 region has 17 residues. From germline, CDR1 is SEHNR and CDR2 FQNEAQ (reference sequence). V lost 1 base and J lost 5, with 18 bases in between. In DNA, the CDR3 is TGTGCCAGCAGCTTAGGGGCTGACAGATCGGGCGATCAGCCCCAGCATTTT. Translated, it gives CASSLGADRSGDQPQHF.

This rearrangement joins TRBV5-5 to TRBJ1-2, with 12 bases lining up with TRBD1. V gave up 4 bases and J gave up 4 bases; unmatched junction bases: 11. The V gene's germline CDR1 is SGHKS and CDR2 YYEKEE (reference sequence). CDR3 size: 17 residues. CDR3 region: CASSDEGGTGGLYGYTF. CDR3 coding DNA: TGTGCCAGCAGCGACGAAGGTGGGACAGGGGGCCTCTATGGCTACACCTTC. Together with reference TRBV5-5 and TRBJ1-2, the CDR3 gives the full variable domain: DAGVTQSPTHLIKTRGQQVTLRCSPISGHKSVSWYQQVLGQGPQFIFQYYEKEERGRGNFPDRFSARQFPNYSSELNVNALLLGDSALYLCASSDEGGTGGLYGYTFGSGTRLTVV.

This clone has a single count. V usage is TRBV18 and J usage is TRBJ2-1, with 8 bases identical to TRBD2. This CDR3 region has 15 residues. Trimming at V came to 0 bases and at J to 9 bases, leaving 7 bases not matched to a gene. Germline V gene sequence: CDR1 KGHSH, CDR2 LQKENI. The CDR3 bases are TGTGCCAGCTCACCACCGCTTAGCGGGGATCCTGAGCAGTTCTTC. Translated, it gives CASSPPLSGDPEQFF.

The V and J genes are TRBV5-1 and TRBJ2-3; no definite D call. V lost 0 bases and J 5 bases, leaving 7 bases between the germline ends. Per the germline V gene, CDR1 is SGHRS and CDR2 is YFSETQ. The CDR3 has 13 residues. In DNA form, the CDR3 reads TGCGCCAGCAGCTTGGATGGCCGAGATACGCAGTATTTT. Translating it yields CASSLDGRDTQYF. Together with reference TRBV5-1 and TRBJ2-3, the CDR3 gives the full variable domain: KAGVTQTPRYLIKTRGQQVTLSCSPISGHRSVSWYQQTPGQGLQFLFEYFSETQRNKGNFPGRFSGRQFSNSRSEMNVSTLELGDSALYLCASSLDGRDTQYFGPGTRLTVL.

The chain couples TRBV2 to TRBJ2-4, with 7 nucleotides matching TRBD2. The V gene's germline CDR1 is SNHLY and CDR2 FYNNEI. The J segment lost 9 bases and the V segment lost 5 bases, leaving 7 bases of the junction unmatched. CDR3 length equals 13 residues. This chain's CDR3 is CASSKRGDSIQYF. CDR3 nucleotides: TGTGCCAGCAGTAAACGGGGGGATAGCATTCAGTACTTC.

The J gene is TRBJ2-5, the V gene TRBV5-1, with a tentative D call TRBD2 (7 bases). The CDR3 runs 15 residues. Germline CDR1 reads SGHRS; CDR2 reads YFSETQ. V was cut by 4 bases and J by 2 bases, with 15 bases left in between. The CDR3 DNA reads TGCGCCAGCAGCCCCGGTAGGGGGGGTCAAGAGACCCAGTACTTC. Protein product: CASSPGRGGQETQYF.

This clone was found a few times. A junction end diverges from the germline sequence, so it may reflect a read error. Here the CDR3 DNA reads TGTGCCAGCAGTCCGGGGAAGATGCCCCCCCACTTC. Residues: CASSPGKMPPHF. V usage is TRBV7-9 and J usage is TRBJ2-7, with D tentatively TRBD2 (5 bases). The CDR3 spans 12 residues. The germline gives CDR1 SEHNR, CDR2 FQNEAQ (reference sequence).

The V call is TRBV7-2, the J call TRBJ2-3; TRBD2 is a possible D gene (6 bases). The CDR3 is 15 residues long. CDR1 is SGHTA, CDR2 FQGNSA, per germline. The ends were cut back, 0 bases at V and 3 bases at J, with 10 bases in the middle. The CDR3 DNA is TGTGCCAGCAGCTTAGCCTCTGCGGGGACAGATACGCAGTATTTT. Encoded protein: CASSLASAGTDTQYF.

This clone was picked up one time. The chain carries TRBV2 and TRBJ2-7, with TRBD2 as a possible D gene (5 bases). CDR3 size: 15 residues. Germline V gene lookup returns CDR1 SNHLY and CDR2 FYNNEI. Trimming cost V 7 bases and J 6 bases, with 22 bases left between them. This CDR3 reads CASTGGGGKRSEQYF. CDR3 coding DNA: TGTGCCAGCACCGGAGGCGGAGGAAAAAGGTCCGAGCAGTACTTC.

CDR3 amino acids: CASMFTGGKTEAFF. The CDR3 coding sequence is TGTGCCAGTATGTTCACAGGGGGAAAGACTGAAGCTTTCTTT. The chain recombines TRBV19 with TRBJ1-1; 8 nucleotides match TRBD1. The CDR3 has 14 residues. Germline V gene data show CDR1 as LNHDA and CDR2 as SQIVND (reference sequence). V dropped 7 bases and J dropped 5; count of bases not matched to a gene: 9. Drawing the rest from reference TRBV19 and TRBJ1-1, the complete variable domain is DGGITQSPKYLFRKEGQNVTLSCEQNLNHDAMYWYRQDPGQGLRLIYYSQIVNDFQKGDIAEGYSVSREKKESFPLTVTSAQKNPTAFYLCASMFTGGKTEAFFGQGTRLTVV.

CDR3 loop: CASSPQPGGYGYTF. The CDR3 DNA is TGTGCCAGCAGCCCCCAGCCAGGCGGCTATGGCTACACCTTC. This rearrangement joins TRBV7-2 to TRBJ1-2, with D uncertain. Trimming took off 5 bases at V and 4 bases at J, with 14 bases between the two ends. Per the germline V gene, CDR1 is SGHTA and CDR2 is FQGNSA. The CDR3 is made up of 14 amino acids. The full variable domain, its missing parts supplied by reference TRBV7-2 and TRBJ1-2, is GAGVSQSPSNKVTEKGKDVELRCDPISGHTALYWYRQSLGQGLEFLIYFQGNSAPDKSGLPSDRFSAERTGGSVSTLTIQRTQQEDSAVYLCASSPQPGGYGYTFGSGTRLTVV.

V usage is TRBV5-6 and J usage is TRBJ1-2; 8 bases are a match to TRBD1. CDR1 and CDR2 (germline): SGHDT, YYEEEE. The V segment lost 2 bases and the J segment 4 bases; nucleotides outside the gene matches: 10. CDR3 size: 16 residues. CDR3 bases: TGTGCCAGCAGCTTCGGGACAGGCCTATCTAGCTATGGCTACACCTTC. Residues: CASSFGTGLSSYGYTF.

This clone was found once. This chain links TRBV10-3 with TRBJ2-5, with TRBD2 matching 8 bases. CDR1 ENHRY and CDR2 SYGVKD come from the germline V gene. V shed 2 bases, J shed 7 bases, and the junction held 0 bases outside the gene matches. The length of the CDR3 is 12 residues. CDR3 bases: TGTGCCATCAGTGAGCGGGGGGGGACCCAGTACTTC. It is translated as CAISERGGTQYF.

The chain links TRBV4-1 to TRBJ2-7; 12 bases line up with TRBD2. The CDR3 loop spans 17 amino acids. Per germline, CDR1 MGHRA and CDR2 YSYEKL. V dropped 3 bases and J dropped 9; count of bases not matched to a gene: 15. The CDR3 DNA follows: TGCGCCAGCAGCCAGACCTCCTTGGGACTAGCGGGCCCTCGGCAGTACTTC. Protein product: CASSQTSLGLAGPRQYF.

The genes are TRBV9 and TRBJ2-7; TRBD2 might be the D (7 bases). This CDR3 spans 14 amino acids. V was trimmed by 4 bases and J by 1 base, leaving 12 bases between them. Germline V gene data show CDR1 as SGDLS and CDR2 as YYNGEE. CDR3 amino acids: CASSPGGRSYEQYF. The CDR3 coding sequence is TGTGCCAGCAGCCCGGGGGGCCGGTCCTACGAGCAGTACTTC. Looking up the rest from reference TRBV9 and TRBJ2-7 gives the full variable domain: DSGVTQTPKHLITATGQRVTLRCSPRSGDLSVYWYQQSLDQGLQFLIQYYNGEERAKGNILERFSAQQFPDLHSELNLSSLELGDSALYFCASSPGGRSYEQYFGPGTRLTVT.

The genes are TRBV29-1 and TRBJ2-2; D call uncertain. The CDR3 consists of 13 residues. Trimming took 6 bases from V and 5 from J, leaving 13 bases between them. Germline V gene lookup returns CDR1 SQVTM and CDR2 ANQGSEA. CDR3 DNA: TGCAGCGTCGCCGAGGTGGGAACCGGGGAGCTGTTTTTT. It encodes CSVAEVGTGELFF.

The chain carries TRBV19 and TRBJ1-5; 10 nucleotides match TRBD1. V gave up 4 bases and J gave up 7 bases; unmatched junction bases: 10. The CDR3 spans 16 residues. Germline CDR1 and CDR2: LNHDA and SQIVND (reference sequence). The CDR3: CASSTRGGTGAQPQHF. CDR3 bases: TGTGCCAGTAGTACCAGGGGGGGGACAGGGGCCCAGCCCCAGCATTTT.

The chain combines TRBV29-1 with TRBJ2-7; D is unresolved. This CDR3 region has 12 residues. Trimming removed 6 bases at V and 5 bases at J, with 14 bases between. The V gene's germline CDR1 is SQVTM and CDR2 ANQGSEA. Written as DNA, the CDR3 is TGCAGCGTGTCCTCGGCCTTGGACGAGCAGTACTTC. Its protein product is CSVSSALDEQYF.

The rearrangement uses TRBV10-3 and TRBJ2-7; 13 bases are shared with TRBD2. Germline CDR1 and CDR2: ENHRY and SYGVKD. The CDR3 has 15 amino acids. Unmatched junction bases numbered 4, after V lost 4 bases and J lost 4 bases. CDR3 DNA sequence: TGTGCCATCAGTGGTGGACTAGCGGGGGCATACGAGCAGTACTTC. Translation: CAISGGLAGAYEQYF.

The rearrangement links TRBV6-5 to TRBJ1-1, with TRBD1 as a possible D gene (5 bases). Trimming pared 4 bases from V and 4 bases from J, leaving 10 bases between. Germline V gives CDR1 MNHEY, CDR2 SVGAGI. There are 13 residues in the CDR3. In DNA form, the CDR3 reads TGTGCCAGCAGTTGGGGGGTGTCCACTGAAGCTTTCTTT. Protein product: CASSWGVSTEAFF.

The chain links TRBV12-5 to TRBJ2-5, with 10 bases that match TRBD1. The trim removed 5 bases at V and 6 bases at J, leaving 12 bases unmatched. The germline CDR1 and CDR2 sequences are LGHNT and FRNRAP. There are 16 residues in the CDR3. The CDR3 loop is CASGPPGTGEMKTQYF. Here the CDR3 DNA reads TGTGCTAGTGGTCCCCCCGGGACAGGGGAAATGAAGACCCAGTACTTC.

The chain combines TRBV7-2 with TRBJ2-2; D possibly corresponds to TRBD2 (6 bases). This CDR3 is built from 17 residues. Trimming cost V 5 bases and J 5 bases, with 21 bases left between them. Germline CDR1 and CDR2: SGHTA and FQGNSA. Here the CDR3 reads CASSPGPGRGGTGELFF. For the CDR3, the DNA is TGTGCCAGCAGCCCCGGCCCAGGACGGGGAGGAACCGGGGAGCTGTTTTTT.

The J gene is TRBJ2-3, the V gene TRBV11-2, with D possibly matching TRBD2 (6 bases). Germline V gives CDR1 SGHAT, CDR2 FQNNGV. Trimming stripped 2 bases from V and 11 bases from J, with 17 bases between. The CDR3 covers 14 residues. Written as DNA, the CDR3 is TGTGCCAGCAGCTTATCCCTTAGCGGCGACGGGCAGTATTTT. This encodes CASSLSLSGDGQYF.

This chain uses TRBV25-1 with TRBJ2-3; 8 positions agree with TRBD2. The germline V gene has CDR1 MGHDK and CDR2 SYGVNS. The CDR3 has 18 amino acids. V trimming: 6 bases; J trimming: 6 bases; junction bases outside the gene matches: 20. CDR3 amino acids: CASSPSRGGLLGRDTQYF. CDR3 coding DNA: TGTGCCAGCAGCCCTAGTCGGGGGGGTCTATTAGGTAGGGATACGCAGTATTTT.

The V call is TRBV18, the J call TRBJ1-2, with no clear D. The germline CDR1 and CDR2 sequences are KGHSH and LQKENI. The CDR3 has 15 amino acids. The germline V and J ends were trimmed by 4 bases and 3 bases, with 15 bases remaining between them. CDR3 sequence: CASSLSDPGYYGYTF. In DNA form, the CDR3 reads TGTGCCAGCTCACTCTCCGACCCTGGATACTATGGCTACACCTTC.

This clone was detected a few times. J is TRBJ1-2 and V is TRBV6-5; D gene uncertain. Germline CDR1 MNHEY, CDR2 SVGAGI. V shed 5 bases and J shed 5 bases, with 18 bases lying between them. The CDR3 sequence is 15 residues long. DNA for the CDR3: TGTGCCAGCAGTCCACAGCCCCGTGGAGGGTATGGCTACACCTTC. Translating it yields CASSPQPRGGYGYTF.